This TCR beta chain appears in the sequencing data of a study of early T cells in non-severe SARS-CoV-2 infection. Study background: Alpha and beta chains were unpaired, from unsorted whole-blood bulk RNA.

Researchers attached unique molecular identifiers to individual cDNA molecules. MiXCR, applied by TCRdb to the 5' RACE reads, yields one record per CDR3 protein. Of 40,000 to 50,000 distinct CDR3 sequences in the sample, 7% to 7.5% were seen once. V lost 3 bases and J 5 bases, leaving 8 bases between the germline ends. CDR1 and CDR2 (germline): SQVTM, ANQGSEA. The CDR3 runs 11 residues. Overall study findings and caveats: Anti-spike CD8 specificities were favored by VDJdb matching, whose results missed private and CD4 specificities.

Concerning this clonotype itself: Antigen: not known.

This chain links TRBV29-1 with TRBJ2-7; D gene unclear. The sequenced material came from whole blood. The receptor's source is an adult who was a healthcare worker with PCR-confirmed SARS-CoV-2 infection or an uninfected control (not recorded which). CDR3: CSVEVLHEQYF. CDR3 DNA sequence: TGCAGCGTTGAGGTCCTCCACGAGCAGTACTTC.